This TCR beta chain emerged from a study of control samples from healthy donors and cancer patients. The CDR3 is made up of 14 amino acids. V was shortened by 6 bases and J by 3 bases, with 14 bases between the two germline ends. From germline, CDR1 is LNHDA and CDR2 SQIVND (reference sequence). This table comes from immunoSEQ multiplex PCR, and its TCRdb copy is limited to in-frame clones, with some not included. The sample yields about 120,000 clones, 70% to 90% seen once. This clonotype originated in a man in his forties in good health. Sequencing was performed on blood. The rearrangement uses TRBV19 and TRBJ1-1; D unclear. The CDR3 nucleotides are TGTGCCAGTAGCGACATCGGTAGGTACACTGAAGCTTTCTTT. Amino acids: CASSDIGRYTEAFF.